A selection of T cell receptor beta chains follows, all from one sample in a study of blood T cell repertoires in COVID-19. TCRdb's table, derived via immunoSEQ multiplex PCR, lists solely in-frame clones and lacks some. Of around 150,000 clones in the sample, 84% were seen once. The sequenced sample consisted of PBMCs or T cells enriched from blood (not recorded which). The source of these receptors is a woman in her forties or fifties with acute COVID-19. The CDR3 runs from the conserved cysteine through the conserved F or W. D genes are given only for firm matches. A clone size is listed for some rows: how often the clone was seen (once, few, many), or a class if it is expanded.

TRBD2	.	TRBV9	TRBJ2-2	TGTGCCAGCAGCCCGCGGGCGGGAGGTTCCGGGGAGCTGTTTTTT	CASSPRAGGSGELFF
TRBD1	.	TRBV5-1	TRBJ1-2	TGCGCCAGCAGGGGGCGCGTGGACAGGGCGGGGAGCTACACCTTC	CASRGRVDRAGSYTF
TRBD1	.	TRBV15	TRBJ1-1	TGTGCCACCAGCAGAGGCGGGACAGCAACTGAAGCTTTCTTT	CATSRGGTATEAFF
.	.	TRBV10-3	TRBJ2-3	TGTGCCATCAGTGAGTCGTCTAGCACAGATACGCAGTATTTT	CAISESSSTDTQYF
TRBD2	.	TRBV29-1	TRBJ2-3	TGCAGCGTTAGGACTAGCGGCACAGATACGCAGTATTTT	CSVRTSGTDTQYF
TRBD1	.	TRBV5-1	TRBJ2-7	TGCGCCAGCAGCATGACAGGGGACGAGCAGTACTTC	CASSMTGDEQYF
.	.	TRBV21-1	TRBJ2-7	TGTGCCAGCAGCAAAGGGCCCCCCAGATGCGGGAGGCTCTACGAGCAGTACTTC	CASSKGPPRCGRLYEQYF
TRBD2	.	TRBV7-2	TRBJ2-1	TGTGCCAGCAACAGACTAGCGGGAAACAATGAGCAGTTCTTC	CASNRLAGNNEQFF
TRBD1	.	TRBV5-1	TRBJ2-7	TGCGCCAGCAGCAGAGCCGGACAGGGGGCGGGCGAGCAGTACTTC	CASSRAGQGAGEQYF
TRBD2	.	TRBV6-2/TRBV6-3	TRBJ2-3	TGTGCCAGCAGCAGAGCATACGTAGCGGGTGCAGATACGCAGTATTTT	CASSRAYVAGADTQYF
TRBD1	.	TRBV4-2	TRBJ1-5	TGTGCCAGCAGCCAAGTGGGGACAGCTAATCAGCCCCAGCATTTT	CASSQVGTANQPQHF
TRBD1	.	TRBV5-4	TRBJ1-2	TGTGCCAGCAGCTGGGACAGCCTTAACTATGGCTACACCTTC	CASSWDSLNYGYTF
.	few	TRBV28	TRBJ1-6	TGTGCCAGCACCCAAATAGGCAGGTCCTTCTCCTATAATTCACCCCTCCACTTT	CASTQIGRSFSYNSPLHF
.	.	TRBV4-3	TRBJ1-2	TGCGCCAGCAGCCAAGAATATGGGGGCGTTAACTATGGCTACACCTTC	CASSQEYGGVNYGYTF
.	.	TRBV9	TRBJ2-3	TGTGCCAGCAGCGTAGTCGGGAGTGGGGTAGATACGCAGTATTTT	CASSVVGSGVDTQYF
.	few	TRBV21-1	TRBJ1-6	TGTGCCAGCAGCAAAGCGCCGCCTTATGCGGGGGATTCACCCCTCCACTTT	CASSKAPPYAGDSPLHF
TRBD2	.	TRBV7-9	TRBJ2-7	TGTGCCAGCAGCGGGACTAGCGGGCTCTCCTACGAGCAGTACTTC	CASSGTSGLSYEQYF
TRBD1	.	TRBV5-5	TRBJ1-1	TGTGCCAGCAGCTTGCGGACAGGGGTTAACACTGAAGCTTTCTTT	CASSLRTGVNTEAFF
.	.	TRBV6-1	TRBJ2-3	TGTGCCAGCACCTTAAGCGGGTGGGGGACAGATACGCAGTATTTT	CASTLSGWGTDTQYF
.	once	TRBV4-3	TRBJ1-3	TGCGCCAGCAGCCAAGAATCGGGTGGAAACACCATATATTTT	CASSQESGGNTIYF
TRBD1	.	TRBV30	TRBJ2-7	TGTGCCTGGAGTGACAGACAGGGCCTAGGGTACGAGCAGTACTTC	CAWSDRQGLGYEQYF
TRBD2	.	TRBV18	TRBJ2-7	TGTGCCAGCTCACCAGAGACTAGCGGAGGGACCTACGAGCAGTACTTC	CASSPETSGGTYEQYF
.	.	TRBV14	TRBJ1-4	TGTGCCAGCAGCCCGGGGTTTCGGCACCGTAATGAAAAACTGTTTTTT	CASSPGFRHRNEKLFF
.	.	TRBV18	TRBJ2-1	TGTGCCAGCTCACCCCGGGACGGACTAACCAATGAGCAGTTCTTC	CASSPRDGLTNEQFF
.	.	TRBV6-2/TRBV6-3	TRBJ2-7	TGTGCCAGCAGTTATGCGGGGAAGGACGAGCAGTACTTC	CASSYAGKDEQYF
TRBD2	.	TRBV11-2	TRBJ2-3	TGTGCCAGCAGCTTCACTAGCGGGGCCCCGGATACGCAGTATTTT	CASSFTSGAPDTQYF
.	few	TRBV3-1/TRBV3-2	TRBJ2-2	TGTGCCAGCAGCCGGGGCTGGGACACCGGGGAGCTGTTTTTT	CASSRGWDTGELFF
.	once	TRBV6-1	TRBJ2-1	TGTGCCAGCAGTGAAGGGCTTAGGCGGGCAGGGGTTACCTACAATGAGCAGTTCTTC	CASSEGLRRAGVTYNEQFF
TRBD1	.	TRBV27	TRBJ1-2	TGTGCCAGCAGTTTAACGGGGACAGGGTTTGGCTACACCTTC	CASSLTGTGFGYTF
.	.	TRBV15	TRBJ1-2	TGTGCCACCAGCAGAGATGGGCAGGGCTATGGCTACACCTTC	CATSRDGQGYGYTF
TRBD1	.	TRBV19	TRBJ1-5	TGTGCCAGTAGGATGACAGGGTGGAGCAATCAGCCCCAGCATTTT	CASRMTGWSNQPQHF
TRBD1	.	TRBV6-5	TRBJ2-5	TGTGCCATTTCGACAGGGGGCAGTGAGACCCAGTACTTC	CAISTGGSETQYF
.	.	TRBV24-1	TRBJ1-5	TGTGCCACCAGTGAGCCGACAGTCAATCAGCCCCAGCATTTT	CATSEPTVNQPQHF
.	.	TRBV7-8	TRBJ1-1	TGTGCCAGCAGCTCGCTCGGGGGTGGAGGGCGGATGAACACTGAAGCTTTCTTT	CASSSLGGGGRMNTEAFF
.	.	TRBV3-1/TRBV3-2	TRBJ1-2	TGTGCCAGCAGCCAAGATTGGCGGGATGGCTACACCTTC	CASSQDWRDGYTF
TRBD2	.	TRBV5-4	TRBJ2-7	TGTGCCAGCAGCAGGGAGGCTAGCGGGAGAAACGAGCAGTACTTC	CASSREASGRNEQYF
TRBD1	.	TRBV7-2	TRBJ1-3	TGTGCCAGCAGCTGGGTAGGACAGGGTCCCGCCGGAAACACCATATATTTT	CASSWVGQGPAGNTIYF
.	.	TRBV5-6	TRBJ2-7	TGTGCCAGCAGCTTGGACCGGTACGAGCAGTACTTC	CASSLDRYEQYF
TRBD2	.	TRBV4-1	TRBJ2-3	TGCGCCAGCAGCCAAGAGACTAGCGGATTCACAGATACGCAGTATTTT	CASSQETSGFTDTQYF
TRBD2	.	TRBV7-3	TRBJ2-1	TGTGCCAGCAGCTTCGGGACTAGCCGGGAGCAGTTCTTC	CASSFGTSREQFF
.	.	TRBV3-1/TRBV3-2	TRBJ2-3	TGTGCCAGCAGCCAAGATGGGAGCCGGGAGAAAGATACGCAGTATTTT	CASSQDGSREKDTQYF
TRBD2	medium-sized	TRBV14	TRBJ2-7	TGTGCCAGCAGCCTCGGGACTAGCCTAAGATACGAGCAGTACTTC	CASSLGTSLRYEQYF
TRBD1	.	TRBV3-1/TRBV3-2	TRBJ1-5	TGTGCCAGCAGCCGCGAGACAGGGGTAACGCCCCAGCATTTT	CASSRETGVTPQHF
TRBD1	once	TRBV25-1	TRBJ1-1	TGTGCCAGCAGTGAACCGGGACAGTTCCACACTGAAGCTTTCTTT	CASSEPGQFHTEAFF
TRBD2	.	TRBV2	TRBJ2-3	TGTGCCAGCAGTGCGACTAGCGGGAGAGGGGATACGCAGTATTTT	CASSATSGRGDTQYF
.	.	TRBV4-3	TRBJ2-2	TGCGCCAGCAGCCAAGATCTTCTCGAGTATACCGGGGAGCTGTTTTTT	CASSQDLLEYTGELFF
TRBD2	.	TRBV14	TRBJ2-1	TGTGCCAGCAGCCAATGGTTTAATCGGGAGGGCCGGTACAATGAGCAGTTCTTC	CASSQWFNREGRYNEQFF
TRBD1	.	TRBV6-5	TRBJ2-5	TGTGCCAGCAGTTACGGCCTCAGACAGGGAGAAGAGACCCAGTACTTC	CASSYGLRQGEETQYF
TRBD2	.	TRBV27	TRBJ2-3	TGTGCCAGCAGTCCGCCAAGGACTAGCGGGAATACAGATACGCAGTATTTT	CASSPPRTSGNTDTQYF
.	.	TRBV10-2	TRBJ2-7	TGCGCCGCTAGCAGAGGGGGACCCTACGAGCAGTACTTC	CAASRGGPYEQYF
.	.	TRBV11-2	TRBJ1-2	TGTGCCAGCAGCTTAGATTATAGACAGCGAAATGGCTACACCTTC	CASSLDYRQRNGYTF
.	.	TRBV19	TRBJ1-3	TGTGCCAGTAGTATGGGCGGAGGTCGGGCCGGAAACACCATATATTTT	CASSMGGGRAGNTIYF
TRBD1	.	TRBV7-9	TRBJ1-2	TGTGCCAGCAGCCGCGGGACAGGGGAAAATGGCTACACCTTC	CASSRGTGENGYTF
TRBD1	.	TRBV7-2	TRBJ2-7	TGTGCCAGCAGCCCCCGCTCCGGGACAGGGGGCTTCGAGCAGTACTTC	CASSPRSGTGGFEQYF
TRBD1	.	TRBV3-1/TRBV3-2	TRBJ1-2	TGTGCCAGCGAAGGGACAGGGCGGTATGGCTACACCTTC	CASEGTGRYGYTF
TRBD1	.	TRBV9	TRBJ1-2	TGTGCCAGCAGCGTAGGTTCCGGGACAGGGATAGCTAACTATGGCTACACCTTC	CASSVGSGTGIANYGYTF